Here is one T cell receptor beta chain with its context. J lost 7 bases, V lost 0 bases, and 5 bases had no gene match. The CDR3 has 16 amino acids. CDR1 SGHNT and CDR2 YYREEE come from the germline V gene (reference sequence). The data stem from a study of T cell changes during pregnancy in multiple sclerosis. TCRdb's table, derived via immunoSEQ multiplex PCR, lists solely in-frame clones and lacks some. The sample holds some 80,000 clones, 94% seen once. The TCR was taken from a female donor with multiple sclerosis, enrolled in a pregnancy study. Here the sequenced sample was CD4+ T cells from peripheral blood mononuclear cells, taken after pregnancy. The rearrangement uses TRBV5-4 and TRBJ2-7; TRBD2 matches at 15 bases. CDR3 nucleotides: TGTGCCAGCAGCTTGGACGGACTAGCGGGAGGGAGGGAGCAGTACTTC. Encoded protein: CASSLDGLAGGREQYF.